This T cell receptor beta chain was sequenced for a study of T cell responses to AZD1222 COVID-19 vaccine. The assay was immunoSEQ multiplex PCR, and TCRdb's table has in-frame clones only and misses some. The table has 98,000 or so clones, around nine tenths seen once. As concerns this clone: Its target is not known.

Findings and limits, study-wide: In a largely white British group with more females than males, clonal diversity was possibly underestimated.

The germline V gene has CDR1 SGDLS and CDR2 YYNGEE. This CDR3 has 14 residues. Trimming removed 0 bases at V and 0 bases at J, with 6 bases between. J is TRBJ1-1 and V is TRBV9; D gene uncertain. The input for sequencing was peripheral blood, taken 28 days after the second dose of the MenACWY control vaccine. The sequence was collected from an adult who received the MenACWY meningococcal vaccine as a control. The CDR3 nucleotides read TGTGCCAGCAGCGTAGGCCGGATGAACACTGAAGCTTTCTTT. This translates into CASSVGRMNTEAFF.